These 2 T cell receptor beta chains share one sample of origin, sequenced in a study of blood T cell repertoires in COVID-19. Assay used: immunoSEQ multiplex PCR; TCRdb lists only in-frame clones, some missing. The sample includes more than 250,000 clones, about 89% seen only once; the top ten take 5% to 7%. Sequenced input: peripheral blood. These receptors all come from a man aged 18 to 29 who had recovered from COVID-19.

The rearrangement uses TRBV27 and TRBJ2-1, with a weak D call TRBD2 (5 bases). Germline-derived CDR1 and CDR2 are MNHEY and SMNVEV (reference sequence). Trimming pared 4 bases from V and 7 bases from J, leaving 14 bases between. The CDR3 covers 14 residues. The CDR3 region is CASSYPGSTNEQFF. The CDR3 nucleotides are TGTGCCAGCAGTTACCCGGGGTCGACAAATGAGCAGTTCTTC.

The chain joins TRBV25-1 to TRBJ2-3; D gene unclear. Germline CDR1 MGHDK, CDR2 SYGVNS. The V end lost 3 bases, the J end lost 6 bases, and 13 bases lay between the germline ends. The CDR3 consists of 14 residues. The CDR3 protein is CASSDPRLTDTQYF. As DNA, the CDR3 is TGTGCCAGCAGTGATCCCAGGTTGACGGATACGCAGTATTTT.